This TCR beta chain was found in a study of blood T cell repertoires in COVID-19. TCRdb keeps only in-frame clones here, not all; method: immunoSEQ multiplex PCR. The sample lists approximately 250,000 clones; about 87% were seen once. The length of the CDR3 is 13 residues. V lost 1 base, J lost 9 bases, and 10 bases lay in between. The germline V gene has CDR1 SGHTA and CDR2 FQGTGA. The sequence came from a woman between 65 and 79 years old with COVID-19, enrolled during active disease. Sequencing input: peripheral blood. The chain employs TRBV7-3 and TRBJ2-1; a weak D match, TRBD2 (5 bases). This CDR3 is CASSLSSEGEQFF. CDR3 sequence (DNA): TGTGCCAGCAGCTTAAGCTCAGAGGGTGAGCAGTTCTTC.